This T cell receptor beta chain is drawn from a study of T-cell memory formation after mild COVID-19. General study points: Prior to infection, memory already included some responding clones, suggesting cross-reactive memory joined. The study found balanced CD4/CD8 in clones contracting day 15 to 85 and a CD4+ lean in later expanders.

cDNA libraries for TCR alpha and TCR beta, carrying sample barcodes and UMIs, came from 5'RACE with constant-segment primers. Each CDR3 protein is one row after TCRdb ran MiXCR on the 5' RACE reads. The sample shows roughly 190,000 distinct CDR3 sequences, roughly 10% of them seen only once. This clonotype was counted only a few times. Its antigen is still unknown. Trimming at V came to 2 bases and at J to 5 bases, leaving 6 bases not matched to a gene. Germline loops: CDR1 SEHNR, CDR2 FQNEAQ (reference sequence). This CDR3 has 16 amino acids. The TCR originated in a man between 18 and 29 years old who had mild COVID-19 (a few samples of this study predate the infection). Cell type and time point are not known. The chain links TRBV7-9 to TRBJ2-1; 10 bases align to TRBD2. The sample taken for sequencing was PBMCs or a T cell subset sorted from them (not recorded which). As DNA, the CDR3 is TGTGCCAGCAGCTTAAGTCTAGCGGGAGCCCACAATGAGCAGTTCTTC. As protein: CASSLSLAGAHNEQFF.